This T cell receptor (beta chain) was sequenced for a study of PD-1 blockade in classical Hodgkin lymphoma. As to this clone: What it binds is unknown.

Relapses following autologous stem cell transplantation were seen in all patients, with brentuximab vedotin exposure varying. Each best response was a complete response, a partial response or progressive disease. The CDR3 totals 15 residues. The V gene lost 4 bases and the J gene lost 0 bases, with 14 bases spanning the gap. CDR1 and CDR2 from the germline V gene are SGDLS and YYNGEE. Measured with immunoSEQ multiplex PCR; TCRdb has only the in-frame clones, and not every one. The repertoire holds about 28,000 clones, with around 73% as singletons. The study, taken as a whole, reports: In newly diagnosed patients, baseline TCR diversity was reportedly below that of healthy donors.

The chain is built from TRBV9 and TRBJ2-7, with unresolved D. This clonotype was sampled from a human donor with classical Hodgkin lymphoma. The source was peripheral blood mononuclear cells (PBMCs), collected before the second cycle of nivolumab. The CDR3 protein is CASSRMAADSYEQYF. CDR3 in DNA: TGTGCCAGCAGCCGAATGGCGGCGGACTCCTACGAGCAGTACTTC.